What follows describes a single T cell receptor beta chain. Only in-frame clones appear in the TCRdb table, and some are missing; sequencing was by immunoSEQ multiplex PCR. The data contain about 50,000 clones, around nine tenths of them singletons. This record comes from a study of T cell changes during pregnancy in multiple sclerosis. This CDR3 is built from 16 residues. The germline CDR1 and CDR2 sequences are SGHRS and YFSETQ. V gave up 0 bases and J gave up 0 bases, with 13 bases separating them. Source: CD4+ T cells from peripheral blood mononuclear cells, taken before pregnancy. The receptor was isolated from a female donor with multiple sclerosis, enrolled in a pregnancy study. J is TRBJ2-7 and V is TRBV5-1; D is perhaps TRBD1 (6 bases). CDR3 sequence (DNA): TGCGCCAGCAGCTTGGCTTCAGGGGTTAACTCCTACGAGCAGTACTTC. This encodes CASSLASGVNSYEQYF. Supplemented by reference TRBV5-1 and TRBJ2-7, the full variable domain reads KAGVTQTPRYLIKTRGQQVTLSCSPISGHRSVSWYQQTPGQGLQFLFEYFSETQRNKGNFPGRFSGRQFSNSRSEMNVSTLELGDSALYLCASSLASGVNSYEQYFGPGTRLTVT.